The 21 T cell receptor beta chains given below trace back to one sample, sequenced in a study of shared clonotypes between healthy human individuals. Clones were sequenced by immunoSEQ multiplex PCR, and TCRdb holds only the in-frame ones, with some missing. Of roughly 2.4 million clones in the sample, about 94% are singletons; the top ten hold more than 0.1%. Sequencing was performed on naive CD4+ T cells sorted from blood. As to subset: CD45RA+ positively selected. These receptors were obtained from a man aged 18 to 29 in good health.

This chain uses TRBV7-3 with TRBJ2-2, with 10 nucleotides matching TRBD2. Germline V gene sequence: CDR1 SGHTA, CDR2 FQGTGA. With V trimmed by 5 bases and J by 4 bases, 1 base remained unmatched. The CDR3 length is 14 residues. The CDR3 sequence: CASSRTSGTGELFF. CDR3 DNA sequence: TGTGCCAGCAGCCGGACTAGCGGCACCGGGGAGCTGTTTTTT.

The chain uses TRBV10-3 and TRBJ1-4; D perhaps matches TRBD1 (5 bases). CDR1 and CDR2 (germline): ENHRY, SYGVKD. The CDR3 is 16 residues long. Trimming took 0 bases from V and 0 from J, leaving 8 bases between them. The CDR3 loop reads CAISESDSATNEKLFF. Here the CDR3 DNA reads TGTGCCATCAGTGAGTCAGACAGTGCAACTAATGAAAAACTGTTTTTT.

The J gene is TRBJ2-7, the V gene TRBV10-3, with 8 nucleotides matching TRBD1. Germline V gene data show CDR1 as ENHRY and CDR2 as SYGVKD. The CDR3 is 15 amino acids. Trimming removed 2 bases from V and 4 bases from J; junction bases left unmatched: 7. CDR3 residues: CAISEGVQGAYEQYF. The CDR3, as DNA: TGTGCCATCAGTGAGGGGGTCCAGGGGGCTTACGAGCAGTACTTC.

The rearrangement links TRBV27 to TRBJ2-1, with D perhaps matching TRBD1 (5 bases). V was trimmed by 5 bases and J by 5 bases, leaving 19 bases between them. In germline, CDR1 is MNHEY, CDR2 SMNVEV (reference sequence). The CDR3 spans 16 residues. This CDR3 is CASSLHLGLSDNEQFF. As DNA, the CDR3 is TGTGCCAGCAGTCTCCACTTGGGGCTTTCCGACAATGAGCAGTTCTTC.

The chain combines TRBV10-3 with TRBJ2-1; 10 nucleotides line up with TRBD2. Per the germline V gene, CDR1 is ENHRY and CDR2 is SYGVKD. The CDR3 extends over 12 amino acids. With V trimmed by 2 bases and J by 16 bases, 5 bases remained unmatched. CDR3 DNA: TGTGCCATCAGTGAGGGGGGGACTAGCGCCTTCTTC. Translation: CAISEGGTSAFF.

Note on this clone: Additional DNA sequences in this sample encode the identical CDR3. This CDR3 is CASSLGQGADTQYF. The CDR3 nucleotides read TGCGCCAGCAGCCTGGGCCAGGGGGCAGATACGCAGTATTTT. This chain uses TRBV5-1 with TRBJ2-3; 7 nucleotides agree with TRBD1. The CDR3 has 14 residues. The V gene's germline CDR1 is SGHRS and CDR2 YFSETQ. V shed 4 bases and J 4 bases; nucleotides not matched to a gene: 6.

The rearrangement joins TRBV9 to TRBJ2-5; a weak D match, TRBD1 (6 bases). Trimming stripped 0 bases from V and 5 bases from J, with 17 bases between. Germline V gene sequence: CDR1 SGDLS, CDR2 YYNGEE. This CDR3 contains 16 residues. CDR3 amino acids: CASSVATTGLGETQYF. The CDR3 DNA follows: TGTGCCAGCAGCGTAGCTACAACAGGGTTGGGGGAGACCCAGTACTTC. The full variable domain, with the rest looked up from reference TRBV9 and TRBJ2-5, is DSGVTQTPKHLITATGQRVTLRCSPRSGDLSVYWYQQSLDQGLQFLIQYYNGEERAKGNILERFSAQQFPDLHSELNLSSLELGDSALYFCASSVATTGLGETQYFGPGTRLLVL.

The chain employs TRBV6-5 and TRBJ1-2; 7 nucleotides line up with TRBD1. After removal of 6 bases from V and 0 bases from J, the junction contained 7 bases not matched to a gene. CDR1 is MNHEY and CDR2 is SVGAGI in the germline V gene. This CDR3 is 15 amino acids long. The CDR3 loop reads CASSLTGKSNYGYTF. In DNA form, the CDR3 reads TGTGCCAGCAGCTTGACAGGGAAATCTAACTATGGCTACACCTTC.

The CDR3: CAWRDIDRPNTEAFF. CDR3 DNA: TGTGCCTGGAGGGACATTGACAGACCAAACACTGAAGCTTTCTTT. The chain joins TRBV30 to TRBJ1-1; TRBD1 is a possible D gene (5 bases). The CDR3 is made up of 15 amino acids. Germline CDR1 and CDR2: GTSNPN and SVGIG (reference sequence). The ends were cut back, 3 bases at V and 2 bases at J, with 16 bases in the middle.

Turning to this clone: The same CDR3 is also encoded by other DNA sequences in this sample. The chain combines TRBV6-5 with TRBJ2-7; D is unclear. This CDR3 comprises 13 residues. V was pared by 6 bases and J by 2 bases, with 11 bases between. Germline V gene data show CDR1 as MNHEY and CDR2 as SVGAGI. The CDR3 region has the DNA TGTGCCAGCAGACAACCTGGAACCTACGAGCAGTACTTC. Translated, it gives CASRQPGTYEQYF.

CDR3 coding DNA: TGTGCCAGTAGTATAGCAACAGCATCCTACGAGCAGTACTTC. Protein: CASSIATASYEQYF. The chain is built from TRBV19 and TRBJ2-7; no reliable D call. Germline V gives CDR1 LNHDA, CDR2 SQIVND (reference sequence). The CDR3 runs to 14 residues. V lost 1 base to trimming and J lost 1 base, with 8 bases between them.

The chain has TRBV5-1 and TRBJ2-7, with D perhaps TRBD2 (6 bases). Trimming left V 7 bases short and J 5 bases short, with 22 bases between. Germline V lookup: CDR1 SGHRS, CDR2 YFSETQ. CDR3 length equals 15 residues. The CDR3 DNA is TGCGCCAGCTCCTCTGGCGGGACCACCGACCACGAGCAGTACTTC. It translates to CASSSGGTTDHEQYF.

The chain recombines TRBV6-6 with TRBJ2-7, with 9 bases lining up with TRBD1. CDR1 and CDR2 from the germline V gene are MNHNY and SVGAGI (reference sequence). J lost 6 bases, V lost 4 bases, and 10 bases had no gene match. The CDR3 extends over 15 amino acids. CDR3 coding DNA: TGTGCCAGCAGTTTCGACCGGGACAGGGTAGGCGAGCAGTACTTC. Translation gives CASSFDRDRVGEQYF.

The J gene is TRBJ1-5, the V gene TRBV6-1, with D perhaps TRBD1 (6 bases). CDR3 size: 14 residues. Per germline, CDR1 MNHNS and CDR2 SASEGT. V was trimmed by 1 base and J by 10 bases, leaving 14 bases between them. The CDR3 sequence is CASSEVGGTTPQHF. The CDR3 nucleotides are TGTGCCAGCAGTGAAGTCGGCGGGACAACTCCCCAGCATTTT.

The rearrangement links TRBV10-1 to TRBJ2-1; TRBD2 agrees at 8 bases. With V trimmed by 4 bases and J by 6 bases, 5 bases remained unmatched. The CDR3 covers 14 residues. The germline V gene has CDR1 WNHNN and CDR2 SYGVQD (reference sequence). DNA of the CDR3: TGCGCCAGCAGTGGCGGGGGGCCCACCAATGAGCAGTTCTTC. This translates into CASSGGGPTNEQFF.

The chain uses TRBV6-6 and TRBJ2-2, with 11 bases fitting TRBD2. Trimming took 7 bases from V and 8 from J; bases not matched to a gene: 12. The CDR3 extends over 16 amino acids. In germline, CDR1 is MNHNY, CDR2 SVGAGI (reference sequence). This CDR3 is CASTIGTSGFFGELFF. DNA for the CDR3: TGTGCCAGCACCATAGGGACTAGCGGCTTTTTTGGGGAGCTGTTTTTT.

The chain recombines TRBV5-1 with TRBJ1-1; D not resolved. The V gene lost 1 base and the J gene lost 0 bases, with 10 bases spanning the gap. Per germline, CDR1 SGHRS and CDR2 YFSETQ. The CDR3 has 15 residues. The CDR3 loop is CASSLFGRVNTEAFF. CDR3 nucleotides: TGCGCCAGCAGCTTGTTCGGGAGGGTGAACACTGAAGCTTTCTTT.

This clone was found once. At one end the junction does not follow the germline gene, possibly because of a read error. V gene TRBV10-3 combines with J gene TRBJ2-6, with D possibly being TRBD2 (7 bases). CDR3 length: 14 residues. The germline CDR1 and CDR2 sequences are ENHRY and SYGVKD. The CDR3 loop reads CAILGGPGANALTF. CDR3 in DNA: TGTGCCATCCTGGGGGGGCCTGGGGCCAACGCCCTGACTTTC.

The rearrangement links TRBV11-2 to TRBJ2-7; 9 nucleotides match TRBD1. Germline CDR1 SGHAT, CDR2 FQNNGV. The length of the CDR3 is 15 residues. V gave up 6 bases and J gave up 4 bases; unmatched junction bases: 10. CDR3 protein: CASRTRTGASYEQYF. DNA of the CDR3: TGTGCCAGCAGAACCCGGACAGGGGCAAGTTACGAGCAGTACTTC.

The rearrangement joins TRBV7-9 to TRBJ1-2, with a possible D match to TRBD1 (5 bases). Trimming took 3 bases from V and 7 from J, leaving 15 bases between them. The CDR3 length is 14 residues. The germline CDR1 and CDR2 sequences are SEHNR and FQNEAQ (reference sequence). This CDR3 is CASSFGGEKGGYTF. The CDR3 DNA sequence: TGTGCCAGCAGCTTTGGGGGGGAAAAGGGTGGCTACACCTTC.

This clone was seen just once. The chain employs TRBV6-5 and TRBJ2-3; 8 bases fit TRBD2. CDR3 length: 15 residues. J was trimmed by 0 bases and V by 6 bases; bases with no gene match: 5. The germline gives CDR1 MNHEY, CDR2 SVGAGI. The CDR3 region is CASSGVAGSTDTQYF. The CDR3 bases are TGTGCCAGCAGCGGGGTAGCGGGGAGCACAGATACGCAGTATTTT.